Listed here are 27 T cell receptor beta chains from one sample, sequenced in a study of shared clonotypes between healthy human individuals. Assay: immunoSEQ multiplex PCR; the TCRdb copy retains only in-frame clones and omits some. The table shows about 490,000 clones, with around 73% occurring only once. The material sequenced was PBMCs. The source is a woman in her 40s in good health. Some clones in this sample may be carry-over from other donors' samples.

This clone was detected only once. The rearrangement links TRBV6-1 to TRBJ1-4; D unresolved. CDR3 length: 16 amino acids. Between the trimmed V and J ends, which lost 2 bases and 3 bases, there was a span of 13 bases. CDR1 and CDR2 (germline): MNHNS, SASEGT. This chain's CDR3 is CASSEMKAVSNEKLFF. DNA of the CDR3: TGTGCCAGCAGTGAAATGAAGGCAGTCTCTAATGAAAAACTGTTTTTT.

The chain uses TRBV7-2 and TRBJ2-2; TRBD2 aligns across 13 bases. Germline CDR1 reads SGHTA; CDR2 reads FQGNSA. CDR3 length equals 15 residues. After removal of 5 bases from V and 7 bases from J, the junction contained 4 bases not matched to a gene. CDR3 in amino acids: CASSRTSGRGGELFF. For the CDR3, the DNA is TGTGCCAGCAGCCGGACTAGCGGGAGAGGCGGGGAGCTGTTTTTT.

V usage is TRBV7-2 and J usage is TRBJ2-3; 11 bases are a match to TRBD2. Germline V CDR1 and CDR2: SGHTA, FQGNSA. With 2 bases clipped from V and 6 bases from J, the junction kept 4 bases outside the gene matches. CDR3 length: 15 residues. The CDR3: CASSLTSGSVDTQYF. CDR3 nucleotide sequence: TGTGCCAGCAGCTTAACTAGCGGGAGTGTGGATACGCAGTATTTT.

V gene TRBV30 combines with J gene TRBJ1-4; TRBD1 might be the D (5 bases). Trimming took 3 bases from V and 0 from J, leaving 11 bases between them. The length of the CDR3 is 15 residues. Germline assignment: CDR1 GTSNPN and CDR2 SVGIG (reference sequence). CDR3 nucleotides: TGTGCCTGGAGCTCAGGGTTGGCAACTAATGAAAAACTGTTTTTT. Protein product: CAWSSGLATNEKLFF.

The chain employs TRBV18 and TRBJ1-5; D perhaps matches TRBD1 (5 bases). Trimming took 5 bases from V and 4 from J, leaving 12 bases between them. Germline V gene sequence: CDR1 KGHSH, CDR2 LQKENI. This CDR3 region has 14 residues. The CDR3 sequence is CASSADRPNQPQHF. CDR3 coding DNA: TGTGCCAGCTCAGCCGACAGACCTAATCAGCCCCAGCATTTT.

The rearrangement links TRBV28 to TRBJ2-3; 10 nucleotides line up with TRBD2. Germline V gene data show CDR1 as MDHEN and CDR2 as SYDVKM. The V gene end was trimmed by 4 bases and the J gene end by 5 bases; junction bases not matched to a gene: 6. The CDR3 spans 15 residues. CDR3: CASSSPASGRDTQYF. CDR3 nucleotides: TGTGCCAGCAGTTCCCCGGCTAGCGGGAGAGATACGCAGTATTTT.

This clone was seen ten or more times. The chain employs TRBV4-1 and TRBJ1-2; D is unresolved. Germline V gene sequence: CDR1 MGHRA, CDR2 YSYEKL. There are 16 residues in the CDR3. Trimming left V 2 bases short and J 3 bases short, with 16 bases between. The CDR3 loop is CASSQTPARDDYGYTF. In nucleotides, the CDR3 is TGCGCCAGCAGCCAAACCCCCGCAAGGGATGACTATGGCTACACCTTC.

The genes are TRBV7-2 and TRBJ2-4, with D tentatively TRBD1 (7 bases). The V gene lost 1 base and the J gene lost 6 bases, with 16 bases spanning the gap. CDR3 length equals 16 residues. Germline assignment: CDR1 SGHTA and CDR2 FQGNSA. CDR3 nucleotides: TGTGCCAGCAGCTTAGAGGAGGGGGCGCGGGGAAACATTCAGTACTTC. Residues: CASSLEEGARGNIQYF. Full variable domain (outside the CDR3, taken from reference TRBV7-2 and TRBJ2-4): GAGVSQSPSNKVTEKGKDVELRCDPISGHTALYWYRQSLGQGLEFLIYFQGNSAPDKSGLPSDRFSAERTGGSVSTLTIQRTQQEDSAVYLCASSLEEGARGNIQYFGAGTRLSVL.

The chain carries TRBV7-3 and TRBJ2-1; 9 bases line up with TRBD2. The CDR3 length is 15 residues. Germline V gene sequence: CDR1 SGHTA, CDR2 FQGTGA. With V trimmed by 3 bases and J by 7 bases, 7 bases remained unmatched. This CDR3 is CASSFLAGKGNEQFF. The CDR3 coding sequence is TGTGCCAGCAGCTTTCTAGCGGGAAAGGGTAATGAGCAGTTCTTC.

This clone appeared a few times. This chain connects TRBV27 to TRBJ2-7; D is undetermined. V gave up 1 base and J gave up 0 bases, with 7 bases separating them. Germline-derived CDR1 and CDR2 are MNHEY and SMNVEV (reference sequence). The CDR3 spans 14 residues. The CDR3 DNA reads TGTGCCAGCAGTTTATTCTCGGGCTCCTACGAGCAGTACTTC. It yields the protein CASSLFSGSYEQYF.

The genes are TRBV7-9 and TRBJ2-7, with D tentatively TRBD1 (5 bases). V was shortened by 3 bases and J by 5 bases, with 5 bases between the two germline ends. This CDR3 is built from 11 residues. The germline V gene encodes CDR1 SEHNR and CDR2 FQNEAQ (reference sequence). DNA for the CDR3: TGTGCCAGCAGCTTCAGGGACGAGCAGTACTTC. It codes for CASSFRDEQYF.

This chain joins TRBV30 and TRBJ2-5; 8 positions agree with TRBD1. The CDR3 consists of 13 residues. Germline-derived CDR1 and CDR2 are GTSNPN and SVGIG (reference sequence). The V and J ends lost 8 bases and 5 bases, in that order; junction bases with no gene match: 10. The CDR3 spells CAGRGLPGETQYF. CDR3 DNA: TGTGCCGGCAGGGGGCTCCCAGGGGAGACCCAGTACTTC.

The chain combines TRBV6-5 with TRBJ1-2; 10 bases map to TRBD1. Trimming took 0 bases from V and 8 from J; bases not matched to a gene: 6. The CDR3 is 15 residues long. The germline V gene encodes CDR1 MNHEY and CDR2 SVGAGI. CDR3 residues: CASSYSTGGALGYTF. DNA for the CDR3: TGTGCCAGCAGTTACTCGACAGGGGGCGCATTAGGCTACACCTTC.

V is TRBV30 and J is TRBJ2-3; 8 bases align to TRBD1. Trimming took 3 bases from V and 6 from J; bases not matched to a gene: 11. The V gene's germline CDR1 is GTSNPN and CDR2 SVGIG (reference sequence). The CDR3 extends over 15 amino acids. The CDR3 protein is CAWSPGGAGSDTQYF. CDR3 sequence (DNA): TGTGCCTGGAGCCCAGGGGGCGCCGGGTCTGATACGCAGTATTTT.

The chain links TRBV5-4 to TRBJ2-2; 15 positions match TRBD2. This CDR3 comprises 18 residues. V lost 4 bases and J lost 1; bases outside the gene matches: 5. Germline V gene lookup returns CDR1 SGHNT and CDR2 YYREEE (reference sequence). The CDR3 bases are TGTGCCAGCAGCCAGCCGGGACTAGCGGGAGGGAACACCGGGGAGCTGTTTTTT. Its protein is CASSQPGLAGGNTGELFF.

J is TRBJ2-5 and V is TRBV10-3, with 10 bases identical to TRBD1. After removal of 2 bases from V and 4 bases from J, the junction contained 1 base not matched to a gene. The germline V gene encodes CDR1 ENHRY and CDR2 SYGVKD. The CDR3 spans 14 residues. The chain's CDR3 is CAISEGTGAETQYF. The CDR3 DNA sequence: TGTGCCATCAGTGAGGGGACAGGGGCAGAGACCCAGTACTTC.

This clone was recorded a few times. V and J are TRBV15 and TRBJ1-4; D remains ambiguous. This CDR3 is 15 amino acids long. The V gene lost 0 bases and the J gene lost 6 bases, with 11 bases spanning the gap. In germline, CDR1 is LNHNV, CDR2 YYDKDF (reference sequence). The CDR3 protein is CATSRDMGWDEKLFF. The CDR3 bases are TGTGCCACCAGCAGAGATATGGGGTGGGATGAAAAACTGTTTTTT.

This CDR3 reads CAWSYSWGQPQHF. The CDR3 nucleotides are TGTGCCTGGAGTTATTCCTGGGGTCAGCCCCAGCATTTT. The V and J genes are TRBV30 and TRBJ1-5, with D hard to call. In germline, CDR1 is GTSNPN, CDR2 SVGIG (reference sequence). The CDR3 extends over 13 amino acids. Between the trimmed V and J ends, which lost 2 bases and 6 bases, there was a span of 11 bases.

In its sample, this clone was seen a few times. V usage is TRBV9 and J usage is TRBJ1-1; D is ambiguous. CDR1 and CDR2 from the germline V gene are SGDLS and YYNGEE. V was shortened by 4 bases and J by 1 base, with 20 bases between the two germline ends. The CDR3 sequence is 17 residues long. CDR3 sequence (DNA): TGTGCCAGCAGCCCGTCTTCCGGTCGTCAACCGAACACTGAAGCTTTCTTT. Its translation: CASSPSSGRQPNTEAFF.

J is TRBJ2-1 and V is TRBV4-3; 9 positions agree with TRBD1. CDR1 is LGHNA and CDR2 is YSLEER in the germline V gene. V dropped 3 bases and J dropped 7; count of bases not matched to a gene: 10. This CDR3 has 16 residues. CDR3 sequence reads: CASSQRDRDGGNEQFF. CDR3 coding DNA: TGCGCCAGCAGCCAGAGGGACAGGGACGGTGGGAATGAGCAGTTCTTC.

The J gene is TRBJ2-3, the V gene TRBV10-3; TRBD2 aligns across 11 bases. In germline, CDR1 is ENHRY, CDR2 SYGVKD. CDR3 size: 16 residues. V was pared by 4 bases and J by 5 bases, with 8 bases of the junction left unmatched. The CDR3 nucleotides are TGTGCCATCAGTGTAGAGCCTAGCGGGAGGTTAGATACGCAGTATTTT. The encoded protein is CAISVEPSGRLDTQYF.

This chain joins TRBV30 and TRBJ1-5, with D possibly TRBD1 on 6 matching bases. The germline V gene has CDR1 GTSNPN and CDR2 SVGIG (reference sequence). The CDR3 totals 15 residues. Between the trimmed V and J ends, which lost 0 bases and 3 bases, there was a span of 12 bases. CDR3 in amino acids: CAWSVDRQNNQPQHF. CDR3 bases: TGTGCCTGGAGTGTAGACAGGCAGAACAATCAGCCCCAGCATTTT.

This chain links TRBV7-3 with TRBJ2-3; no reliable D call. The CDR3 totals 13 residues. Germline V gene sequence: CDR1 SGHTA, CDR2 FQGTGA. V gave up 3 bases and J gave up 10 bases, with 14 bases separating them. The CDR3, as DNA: TGTGCCAGCAGCTTTTCCCCCCCTAGAGCGCAGTATTTT. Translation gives CASSFSPPRAQYF.

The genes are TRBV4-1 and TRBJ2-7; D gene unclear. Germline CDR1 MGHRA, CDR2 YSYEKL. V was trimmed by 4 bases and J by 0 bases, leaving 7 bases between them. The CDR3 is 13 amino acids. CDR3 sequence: CASSRAGSYEQYF. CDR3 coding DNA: TGCGCCAGCAGCCGAGCAGGCTCCTACGAGCAGTACTTC.

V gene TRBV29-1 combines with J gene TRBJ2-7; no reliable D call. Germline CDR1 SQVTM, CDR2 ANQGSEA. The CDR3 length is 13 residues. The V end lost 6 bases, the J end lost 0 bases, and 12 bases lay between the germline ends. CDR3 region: CSVADLSSYEQYF. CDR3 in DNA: TGCAGCGTGGCCGACTTGAGCTCCTACGAGCAGTACTTC.

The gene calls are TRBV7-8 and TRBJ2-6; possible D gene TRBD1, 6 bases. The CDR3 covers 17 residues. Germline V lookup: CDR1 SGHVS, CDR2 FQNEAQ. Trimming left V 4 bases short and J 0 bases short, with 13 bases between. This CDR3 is CASSSRDTSSGANVLTF. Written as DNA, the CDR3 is TGTGCCAGCAGCTCCCGGGACACCAGCTCTGGGGCCAACGTCCTGACTTTC.

As DNA, the CDR3 is TGTGCCACCAAGACAGGGGTGTTTGAGACCCAGTACTTC. Amino acids: CATKTGVFETQYF. The V gene is TRBV15, the J gene TRBJ2-5; 8 nucleotides line up with TRBD1. J was trimmed by 5 bases and V by 7 bases; bases with no gene match: 6. Looked up from germline, CDR1 is LNHNV and CDR2 is YYDKDF (reference sequence). CDR3 length: 13 residues. Supplemented by reference TRBV15 and TRBJ2-5, the full variable domain reads DAMVIQNPRYQVTQFGKPVTLSCSQTLNHNVMYWYQQKSSQAPKLLFHYYDKDFNNEADTPDNFQSRRPNTSFCFLDIRSPGLGDTAMYLCATKTGVFETQYFGPGTRLLVL.